These 7 T cell receptor beta chains came from one sample sequenced in a study of cytomegalovirus exposure and HLA in healthy donors. Primers included in the PCR were 60 Vbeta and 13 Jbeta primers. Sequencing was performed with immunoSEQ multiplex PCR; in TCRdb, only in-frame clones are kept and a portion is missing. The sample consists of 150,000 to 200,000 clones, more than 70% of them appearing once. Sequenced material: PBMCs. The receptors come from a male donor in good health and CMV-seronegative.

This chain joins TRBV5-8 and TRBJ1-2; 12 positions agree with TRBD1. There are 15 residues in the CDR3. Germline-derived CDR1 and CDR2 are SGHTS and YDEGEE. Trimming cost V 4 bases and J 6 bases; bases outside gene matches: 7. The CDR3 coding sequence is TGTGCCAGCAGCGGCCGGGACAGGGGGCAGGATGGCTACACCTTC. Amino acid sequence: CASSGRDRGQDGYTF.

The chain has TRBV29-1 and TRBJ2-5; 7 bases match TRBD1. V lost 7 bases to trimming and J lost 1 base; unmatched junction nucleotides: 3. The CDR3 contains 12 residues. Germline CDR1 reads SQVTM; CDR2 reads ANQGSEA. Written as DNA, the CDR3 is TGCAGCGCCGACAGGGTCCAAGAGACCCAGTACTTC. Translating gives CSADRVQETQYF.

The chain links TRBV5-1 to TRBJ1-2; perhaps TRBD1 as D (5 bases). V gave up 5 bases and J gave up 6 bases, with 17 bases separating them. This CDR3 comprises 14 residues. The germline V gene encodes CDR1 SGHRS and CDR2 YFSETQ. CDR3 DNA sequence: TGCGCCAGCAGGATCTGGGCGAAGGGGCATGGCTACACCTTC. It translates to CASRIWAKGHGYTF.

The J gene is TRBJ2-7, the V gene TRBV18; tentatively, D is TRBD2 (6 bases). Between the trimmed V and J ends, which lost 3 bases and 7 bases, there was a span of 13 bases. In germline, CDR1 is KGHSH, CDR2 LQKENI. The CDR3 is made up of 13 amino acids. The CDR3 DNA reads as TGTGCCAGCTCACCCGGAGCGGCGGGGGAGCAGTACTTC. As protein: CASSPGAAGEQYF.

This chain uses TRBV15 with TRBJ2-1; TRBD1 matches at 9 bases. Germline assignment: CDR1 LNHNV and CDR2 YYDKDF (reference sequence). This CDR3 has 13 amino acids. The trim removed 0 bases at V and 15 bases at J, leaving 6 bases unmatched. The CDR3 nucleotides read TGTGCCACCAGCAGAGAAGGGAGGGACAGGGTGTTCTTC. The encoded protein is CATSREGRDRVFF.

V gene TRBV28 combines with J gene TRBJ2-5; 7 bases agree with TRBD2. Germline V lookup: CDR1 MDHEN, CDR2 SYDVKM. The CDR3 totals 15 residues. V lost 7 bases to trimming and J lost 5 bases; unmatched junction nucleotides: 13. CDR3 in DNA: TGTGCCAGCACCCTAATGGGCGGGGGAGGGGAGACCCAGTACTTC. This gives the protein CASTLMGGGGETQYF.

V gene TRBV5-5 combines with J gene TRBJ2-6; 9 positions match TRBD1. V lost 0 bases and J lost 4; bases outside the gene matches: 14. CDR1 and CDR2 from the germline V gene are SGHKS and YYEKEE (reference sequence). This CDR3 is built from 20 residues. The CDR3 DNA reads TGTGCCAGCAGCTTGGGGACAGGGGCCACCTTAGAGTGGGGGGCCAACGTCCTGACTTTC. Amino acids: CASSLGTGATLEWGANVLTF.